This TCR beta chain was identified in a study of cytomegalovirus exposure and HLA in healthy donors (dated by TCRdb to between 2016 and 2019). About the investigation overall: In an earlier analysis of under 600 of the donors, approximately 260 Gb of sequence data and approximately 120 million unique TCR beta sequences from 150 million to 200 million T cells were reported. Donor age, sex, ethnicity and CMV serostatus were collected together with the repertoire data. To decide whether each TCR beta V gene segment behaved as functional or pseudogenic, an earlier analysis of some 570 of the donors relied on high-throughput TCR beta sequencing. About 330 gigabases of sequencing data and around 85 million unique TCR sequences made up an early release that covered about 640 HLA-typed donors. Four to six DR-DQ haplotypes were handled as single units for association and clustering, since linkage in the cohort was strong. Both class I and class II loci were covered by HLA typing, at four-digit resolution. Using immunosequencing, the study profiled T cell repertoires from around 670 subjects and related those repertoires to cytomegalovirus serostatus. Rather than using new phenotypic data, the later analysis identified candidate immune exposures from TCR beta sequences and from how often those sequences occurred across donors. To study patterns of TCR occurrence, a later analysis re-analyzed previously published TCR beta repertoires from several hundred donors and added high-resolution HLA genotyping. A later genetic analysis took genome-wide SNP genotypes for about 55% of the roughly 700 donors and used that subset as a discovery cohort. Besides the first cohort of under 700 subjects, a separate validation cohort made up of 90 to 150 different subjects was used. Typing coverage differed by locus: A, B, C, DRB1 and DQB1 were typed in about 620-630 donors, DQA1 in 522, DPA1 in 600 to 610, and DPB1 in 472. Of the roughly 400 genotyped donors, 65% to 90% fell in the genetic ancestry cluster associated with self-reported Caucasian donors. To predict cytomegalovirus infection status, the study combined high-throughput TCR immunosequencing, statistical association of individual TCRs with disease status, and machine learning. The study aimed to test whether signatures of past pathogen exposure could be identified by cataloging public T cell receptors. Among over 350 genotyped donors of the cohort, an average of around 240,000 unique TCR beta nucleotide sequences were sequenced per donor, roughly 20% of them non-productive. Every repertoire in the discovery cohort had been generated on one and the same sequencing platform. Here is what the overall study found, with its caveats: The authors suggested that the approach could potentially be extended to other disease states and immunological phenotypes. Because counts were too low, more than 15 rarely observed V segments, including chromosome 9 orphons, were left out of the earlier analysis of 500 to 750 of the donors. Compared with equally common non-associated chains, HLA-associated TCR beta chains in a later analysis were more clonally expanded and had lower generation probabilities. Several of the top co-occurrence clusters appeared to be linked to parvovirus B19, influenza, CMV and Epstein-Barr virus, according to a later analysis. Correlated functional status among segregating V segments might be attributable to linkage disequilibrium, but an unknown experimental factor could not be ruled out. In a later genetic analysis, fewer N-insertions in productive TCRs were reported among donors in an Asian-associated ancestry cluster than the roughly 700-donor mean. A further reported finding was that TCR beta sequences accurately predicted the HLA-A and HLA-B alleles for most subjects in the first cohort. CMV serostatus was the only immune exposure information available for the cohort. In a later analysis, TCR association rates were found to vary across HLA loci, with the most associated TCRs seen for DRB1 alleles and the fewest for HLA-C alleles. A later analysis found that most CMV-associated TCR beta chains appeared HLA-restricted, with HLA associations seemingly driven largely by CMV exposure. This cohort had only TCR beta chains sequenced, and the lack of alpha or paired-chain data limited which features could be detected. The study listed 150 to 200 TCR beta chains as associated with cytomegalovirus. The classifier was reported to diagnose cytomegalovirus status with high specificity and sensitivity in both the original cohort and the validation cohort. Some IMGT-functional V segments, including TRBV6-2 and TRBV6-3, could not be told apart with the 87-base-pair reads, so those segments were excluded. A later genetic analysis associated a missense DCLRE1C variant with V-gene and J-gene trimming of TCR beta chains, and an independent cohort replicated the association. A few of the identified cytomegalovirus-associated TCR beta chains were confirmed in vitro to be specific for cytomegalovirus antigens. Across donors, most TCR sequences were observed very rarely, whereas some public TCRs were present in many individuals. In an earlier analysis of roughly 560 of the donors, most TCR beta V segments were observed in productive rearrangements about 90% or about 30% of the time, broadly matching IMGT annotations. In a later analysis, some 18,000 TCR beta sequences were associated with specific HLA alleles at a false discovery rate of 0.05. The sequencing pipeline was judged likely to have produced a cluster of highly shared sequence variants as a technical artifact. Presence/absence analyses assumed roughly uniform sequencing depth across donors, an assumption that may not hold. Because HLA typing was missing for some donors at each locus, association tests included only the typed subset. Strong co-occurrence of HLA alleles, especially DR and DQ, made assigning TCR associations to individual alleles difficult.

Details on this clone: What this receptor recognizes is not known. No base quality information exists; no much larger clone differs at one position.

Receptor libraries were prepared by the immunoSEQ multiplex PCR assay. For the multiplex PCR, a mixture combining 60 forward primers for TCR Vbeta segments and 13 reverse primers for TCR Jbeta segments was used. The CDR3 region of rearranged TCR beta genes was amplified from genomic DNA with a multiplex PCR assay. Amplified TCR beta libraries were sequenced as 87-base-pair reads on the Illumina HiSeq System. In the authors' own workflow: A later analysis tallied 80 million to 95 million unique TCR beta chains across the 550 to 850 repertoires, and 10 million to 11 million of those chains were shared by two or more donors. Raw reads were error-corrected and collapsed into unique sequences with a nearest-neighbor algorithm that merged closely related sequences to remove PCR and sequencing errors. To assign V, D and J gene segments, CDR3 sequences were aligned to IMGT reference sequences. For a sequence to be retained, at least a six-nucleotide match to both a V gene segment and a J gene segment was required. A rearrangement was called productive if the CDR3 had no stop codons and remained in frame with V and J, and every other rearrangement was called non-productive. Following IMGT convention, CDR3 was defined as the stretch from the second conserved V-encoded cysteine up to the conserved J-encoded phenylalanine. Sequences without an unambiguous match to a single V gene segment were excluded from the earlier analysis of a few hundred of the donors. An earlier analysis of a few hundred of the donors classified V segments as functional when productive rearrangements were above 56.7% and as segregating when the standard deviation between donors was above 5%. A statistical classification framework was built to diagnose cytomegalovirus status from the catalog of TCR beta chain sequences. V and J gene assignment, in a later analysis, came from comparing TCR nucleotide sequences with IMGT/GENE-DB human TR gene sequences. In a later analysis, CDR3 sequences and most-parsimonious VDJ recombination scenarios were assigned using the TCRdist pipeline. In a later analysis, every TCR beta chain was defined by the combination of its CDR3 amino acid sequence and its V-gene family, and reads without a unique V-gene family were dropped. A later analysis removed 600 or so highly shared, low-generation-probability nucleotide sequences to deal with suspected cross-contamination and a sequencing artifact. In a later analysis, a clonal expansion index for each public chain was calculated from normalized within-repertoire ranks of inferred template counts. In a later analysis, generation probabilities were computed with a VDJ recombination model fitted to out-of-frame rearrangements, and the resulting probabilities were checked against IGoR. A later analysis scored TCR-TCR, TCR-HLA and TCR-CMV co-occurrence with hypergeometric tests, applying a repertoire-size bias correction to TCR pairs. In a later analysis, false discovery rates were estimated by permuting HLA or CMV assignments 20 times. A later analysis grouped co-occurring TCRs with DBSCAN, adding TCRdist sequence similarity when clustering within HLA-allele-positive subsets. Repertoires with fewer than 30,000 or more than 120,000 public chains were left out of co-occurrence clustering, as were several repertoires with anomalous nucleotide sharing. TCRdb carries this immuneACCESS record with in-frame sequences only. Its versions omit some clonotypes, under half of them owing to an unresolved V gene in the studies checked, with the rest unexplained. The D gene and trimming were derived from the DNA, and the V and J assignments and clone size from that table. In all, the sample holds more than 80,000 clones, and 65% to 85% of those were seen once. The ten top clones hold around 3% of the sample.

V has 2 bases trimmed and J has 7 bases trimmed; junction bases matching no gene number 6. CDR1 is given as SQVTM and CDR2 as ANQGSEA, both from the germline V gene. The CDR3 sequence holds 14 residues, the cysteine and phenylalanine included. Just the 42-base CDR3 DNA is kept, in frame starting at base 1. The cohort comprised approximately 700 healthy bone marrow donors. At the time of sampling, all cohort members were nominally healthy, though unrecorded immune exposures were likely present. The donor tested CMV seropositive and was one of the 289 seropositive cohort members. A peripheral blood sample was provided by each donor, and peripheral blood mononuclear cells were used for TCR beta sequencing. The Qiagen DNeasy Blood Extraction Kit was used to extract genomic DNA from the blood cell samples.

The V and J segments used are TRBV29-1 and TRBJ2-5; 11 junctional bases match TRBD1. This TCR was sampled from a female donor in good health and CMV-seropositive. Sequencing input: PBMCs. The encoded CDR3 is CSVESGTGGATQYF. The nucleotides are TGCAGCGTTGAAAGCGGGACAGGGGGAGCGACCCAGTACTTC. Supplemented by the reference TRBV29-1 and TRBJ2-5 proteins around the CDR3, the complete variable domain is SAVISQKPSRDICQRGTSLTIQCQVDSQVTMMFWYRQQPGQSLTLIATANQGSEATYESGFVIDKFPISRPNLTFSTLTVSNMSPEDSSIYLCSVESGTGGATQYFGPGTRLLVL.